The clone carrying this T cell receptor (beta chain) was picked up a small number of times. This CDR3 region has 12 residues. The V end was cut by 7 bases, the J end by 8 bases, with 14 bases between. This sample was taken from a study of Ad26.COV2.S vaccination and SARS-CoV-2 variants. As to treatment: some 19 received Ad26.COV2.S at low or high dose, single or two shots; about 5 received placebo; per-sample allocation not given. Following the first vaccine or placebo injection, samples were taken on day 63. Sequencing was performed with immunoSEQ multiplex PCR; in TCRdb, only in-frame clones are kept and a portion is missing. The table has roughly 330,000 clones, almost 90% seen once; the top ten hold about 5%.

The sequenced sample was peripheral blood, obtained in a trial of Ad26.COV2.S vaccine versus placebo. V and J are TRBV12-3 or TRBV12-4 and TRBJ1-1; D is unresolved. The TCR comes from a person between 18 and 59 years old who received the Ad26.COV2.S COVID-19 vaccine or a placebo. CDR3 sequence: CASTFSGGEAFF. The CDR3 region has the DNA TGTGCCAGCACCTTTAGTGGAGGCGAAGCTTTCTTT.